The 25 T cell receptor beta chains given below trace back to one sample, sequenced in a study of identical twins. TCRdb fed the 5' RACE reads into MiXCR, producing one record per CDR3 protein. This sample yields some 560,000 distinct CDR3 sequences, of which over 8.5% are seen a single time; around 3.2% belongs to the top ten. This sample was shared with a second study, whose subject was yellow fever vaccine responses in identical twins.

Sequenced material: PBMCs. All receptors derive from a woman under 30 in good health.

J is TRBJ2-3 and V is TRBV7-6; 9 nucleotides agree with TRBD1. This CDR3 is built from 15 residues. V lost 6 bases and J lost 1; bases outside the gene matches: 5. From germline, CDR1 is SGHVS and CDR2 FNYEAQ. The CDR3 DNA reads TGTGCCAGCAGACGTACAGGGGGCGGCACAGATACGCAGTATTTT. Residues: CASRRTGGGTDTQYF.

This clonotype was found a few times. The rearrangement uses TRBV14 and TRBJ2-5; D gene uncertain. Germline lookup yields CDR1 SGHDN and CDR2 FVKESK. Trimming left V 5 bases short and J 13 bases short, with 14 bases between. This CDR3 contains 11 residues. The CDR3 DNA reads as TGTGCCAGCAGCGAAGGACGGTCGTTGTACTTC. This encodes CASSEGRSLYF.

This clonotype came up many times. V usage is TRBV9 and J usage is TRBJ2-5; the match to TRBD1 covers 7 bases. V lost 3 bases, J lost 5 bases, and 4 bases stayed unmatched. Germline loops: CDR1 SGDLS, CDR2 YYNGEE. This CDR3 contains 13 residues. DNA for the CDR3: TGTGCCAGCAGCGGGGACAGTTTGGAGACCCAGTACTTC. It is translated as CASSGDSLETQYF.

A remark on this clonotype: Being one base from a much bigger clone, this may be a read error. This rearrangement joins TRBV6-1 to TRBJ2-3; 7 positions agree with TRBD1. CDR3 length: 14 amino acids. The junction had 6 bases not matched to a gene; V was cut back by 6 bases and J by 3 bases. CDR1 is MNHNS, CDR2 SASEGT, per germline. CDR3 coding DNA: TGTGCCAGCAGCCCCGGGACAGAGACAGATACGCAGTATTTT. It yields the protein CASSPGTETDTQYF.

There are a few counts of this clonotype. The CDR3 nucleotides read TGTGCCAGCAGTCCGAGAAAGGCGTCCTATAATTCACCCCTCCACTTT. Its protein product is CASSPRKASYNSPLHF. This rearrangement joins TRBV7-2 to TRBJ1-6; no firm D call. Germline V gene sequence: CDR1 SGHTA, CDR2 FQGNSA. The V end lost 6 bases, the J end lost 1 base, and 13 bases lay between the germline ends. This CDR3 has 16 residues.

The chain is built from TRBV5-5 and TRBJ1-1; 9 nucleotides agree with TRBD1. The CDR3 length is 16 residues. The V and J ends lost 4 bases and 0 bases, in that order; junction bases with no gene match: 7. Looked up from germline, CDR1 is SGHKS and CDR2 is YYEKEE (reference sequence). CDR3 DNA: TGTGCCAGCAGCCCGACAGGGGGAGGGATGAACACTGAAGCTTTCTTT. It is translated as CASSPTGGGMNTEAFF.

This clonotype showed up many times. The chain combines TRBV24-1 with TRBJ2-1; the D gene is possibly TRBD1 (6 bases). The germline V gene has CDR1 KGHDR and CDR2 SFDVKD. V was shortened by 0 bases and J by 6 bases, with 8 bases between the two germline ends. The CDR3 totals 14 residues. The CDR3 reads CATSDLQGGNEQFF. CDR3 nucleotide sequence: TGTGCCACCAGTGATTTGCAAGGGGGCAATGAGCAGTTCTTC.

This clonotype was seen only a few times. This rearrangement joins TRBV15 to TRBJ2-6, with 8 bases identical to TRBD1. CDR3 size: 15 residues. The V gene end was trimmed by 9 bases and the J gene end by 0 bases; junction bases not matched to a gene: 4. Germline CDR1 is LNHNV and CDR2 is YYDKDF (reference sequence). The CDR3: CATTGDFSGANVLTF. The CDR3 coding sequence is TGTGCCACGACAGGGGACTTCTCTGGGGCCAACGTCCTGACTTTC.

The V gene is TRBV18, the J gene TRBJ2-3; no reliable D call. Trimming pared 0 bases from V and 3 bases from J, leaving 7 bases between. The CDR3 runs to 14 residues. Germline assignment: CDR1 KGHSH and CDR2 LQKENI. DNA of the CDR3: TGTGCCAGCTCACCACCTGCGAGGACAGATACGCAGTATTTT. Its translation: CASSPPARTDTQYF.

This clonotype was found a few times. The chain uses TRBV3-1 and TRBJ1-1, with a possible D match to TRBD1 (5 bases). Trimming stripped 1 base from V and 5 bases from J, with 8 bases between. The CDR3 is made up of 13 amino acids. Germline CDR1 is LGHDT and CDR2 is YNNKEL (reference sequence). The CDR3 sequence is CASSQGGKTEAFF. DNA of the CDR3: TGTGCCAGCAGCCAAGGGGGCAAAACTGAAGCTTTCTTT.

This clonotype has ten or more counts. The gene calls are TRBV12-3 or TRBV12-4 and TRBJ2-4; possibly TRBD2 for D (5 bases). This CDR3 is built from 15 residues. The V gene lost 1 base and the J gene lost 0 bases, with 7 bases spanning the gap. The CDR3 protein is CASSLGELAKNIQYF. The CDR3 DNA reads TGTGCCAGCAGTTTAGGGGAGCTAGCCAAAAACATTCAGTACTTC.

This clonotype was detected a few times. The CDR3 here is CATSRVTGQFVYEQYF. CDR3 bases: TGTGCCACCAGCAGAGTCACGGGACAATTTGTCTACGAGCAGTACTTC. The gene calls are TRBV15 and TRBJ2-7, with D maybe TRBD1 (6 bases). V gave up 1 base and J gave up 3 bases, with 16 bases separating them. The CDR3 has 16 residues. Germline loops: CDR1 LNHNV, CDR2 YYDKDF (reference sequence).

The CDR3 nucleotides are TGCAGCGTTGTGGGGGGCGGCATTCCCACAGATACGCAGTATTTT. It translates to CSVVGGGIPTDTQYF. V gene TRBV29-1 combines with J gene TRBJ2-3; D could derive from TRBD1 or TRBD2 (6 bases each). The CDR3 is made up of 15 amino acids. CDR1 SQVTM and CDR2 ANQGSEA come from the germline V gene. Trimming stripped 4 bases from V and 2 bases from J, with 16 bases between.

This clonotype has a handful of counts. The chain joins TRBV9 to TRBJ2-2, with 13 bases fitting TRBD2. The CDR3 loop spans 16 amino acids. Trimming at V came to 3 bases and at J to 4 bases, leaving 3 bases not matched to a gene. From germline, CDR1 is SGDLS and CDR2 YYNGEE. CDR3 residues: CASSGLAGGSTGELFF. DNA for the CDR3: TGTGCCAGCAGCGGACTAGCGGGGGGTTCCACCGGGGAGCTGTTTTTT.

The chain uses TRBV28 and TRBJ2-3; D might be TRBD1 (5 bases). V lost 8 bases and J 3 bases, leaving 18 bases between the germline ends. The CDR3 is 15 amino acids. Germline loops: CDR1 MDHEN, CDR2 SYDVKM. This chain's CDR3 is CASHASGLGTDTQYF. CDR3 DNA: TGTGCCAGCCACGCATCAGGGTTGGGTACAGATACGCAGTATTTT.

The chain combines TRBV14 with TRBJ1-1; D not certain. Looked up from germline, CDR1 is SGHDN and CDR2 is FVKESK. The CDR3 extends over 16 amino acids. The ends were cut back, 4 bases at V and 0 bases at J, with 15 bases in the middle. The CDR3 DNA reads TGTGCCAGCAGCCCCAGACGGAACCCCATGAACACTGAAGCTTTCTTT. Its translation: CASSPRRNPMNTEAFF.

This clonotype was observed at least ten times. The chain is built from TRBV11-2 and TRBJ2-3; TRBD1 matches at 8 bases. Germline values: CDR1 SGHAT, CDR2 FQNNGV. J was trimmed by 2 bases and V by 5 bases; bases with no gene match: 6. The CDR3 totals 15 residues. The chain's CDR3 is CASSLQGGDTDTQYF. The CDR3 DNA sequence: TGTGCCAGCAGCCTACAGGGGGGAGACACAGATACGCAGTATTTT.

This clonotype was detected only a few times. This chain links TRBV6-1 with TRBJ2-3; no clear D gene. Trimming left V 6 bases short and J 6 bases short, with 16 bases between. CDR1 is MNHNS and CDR2 is SASEGT in the germline V gene. The CDR3 loop spans 14 amino acids. CDR3 bases: TGTGCCAGCAGCCCAACTACCCCAGTCGATACGCAGTATTTT. Residues: CASSPTTPVDTQYF.

This clonotype was seen more than once but under ten times. The chain employs TRBV12-3 or TRBV12-4 and TRBJ1-2; D not resolved. Trimming stripped 8 bases from V and 8 bases from J, with 9 bases between. The CDR3 consists of 10 residues. The CDR3 DNA reads as TGTGCCAGCGGGGTTAGGGGCTACACCTTC. Encoded protein: CASGVRGYTF.

This clonotype has just a few counts. The conserved closing phenylalanine or tryptophan is absent in this CDR3, likely reflecting a read error. It is unclear where the CDR3 begins or ends on the DNA, so no DNA is shown, and the CDR3 is as TCRdb lists it. This rearrangement joins TRBV5-1 to TRBJ2-7; the DNA was not used to check the table's D call, TRBD1. The CDR3 contains 13 residues when both ends are counted. CDR1 and CDR2 from the germline V gene are SGHRS and YFSETQ. The CDR3 reads CASSLEGAYEQQH.

The chain joins TRBV7-9 to TRBJ2-7; 11 bases map to TRBD1. This CDR3 is 16 amino acids long. In germline, CDR1 is SEHNR, CDR2 FQNEAQ (reference sequence). Trimming took 5 bases from V and 2 from J; bases not matched to a gene: 8. Here the CDR3 reads CASSRTSGQGAYEQYF. CDR3 coding DNA: TGTGCCAGCAGCCGAACATCGGGACAGGGGGCCTACGAGCAGTACTTC.

This chain connects TRBV14 to TRBJ1-5; D is possibly TRBD1 (6 bases). The CDR3 is made up of 19 amino acids. Germline V CDR1 and CDR2: SGHDN, FVKESK. Trimming removed 4 bases from V and 0 bases from J, with 22 bases in between. CDR3 bases: TGTGCCAGCAGCCTCCCAATCCAAACAGGGCTACTTAGCAATCAGCCCCAGCATTTT. This translates into CASSLPIQTGLLSNQPQHF.

V gene TRBV7-8 combines with J gene TRBJ2-7, with TRBD1 matching over 8 bases. V trimming: 2 bases; J trimming: 5 bases; junction bases outside the gene matches: 8. CDR3 length equals 15 residues. Per the germline V gene, CDR1 is SGHVS and CDR2 is FQNEAQ. The CDR3 region has the DNA TGTGCCAGCAGCTTAACGCCAGGGGGCTTTAACGAGCAGTACTTC. It translates to CASSLTPGGFNEQYF.

This chain connects TRBV25-1 to TRBJ2-3, with D perhaps matching TRBD2 (7 bases). Per the germline V gene, CDR1 is MGHDK and CDR2 is SYGVNS. The germline V and J ends were trimmed by 2 bases and 1 base, with 16 bases remaining between them. This CDR3 has 17 residues. As DNA, the CDR3 is TGTGCCAGCAGTGAAGAATGGGGGGGGGCCGGCACAGATACGCAGTATTTT. Translating it yields CASSEEWGGAGTDTQYF.

This clonotype was counted many times. V gene TRBV4-2 combines with J gene TRBJ2-3; 8 bases match TRBD2. This CDR3 has 16 residues. The junction had 7 bases not matched to a gene; V was cut back by 5 bases and J by 0 bases. Looked up from germline, CDR1 is LGHNA and CDR2 is YNFKEQ. The CDR3 DNA reads TGTGCCAGCAGCAAAACTAGCGGAATGAGCACAGATACGCAGTATTTT. This encodes CASSKTSGMSTDTQYF.